One and the same sample provided the 6 T cell receptor beta chains below, sequenced in a study of early T cells in non-severe SARS-CoV-2 infection. TCRdb reanalysed the 5' RACE reads using MiXCR and keeps one entry per CDR3 protein. The sample has about 69,000 distinct CDR3 sequences, 12% seen once. The sequencing sample was made of whole blood. Source of these receptors: an adult who was a healthcare worker with PCR-confirmed SARS-CoV-2 infection or an uninfected control (not recorded which).

In this sample, this clonotype turned up many times. The chain links TRBV6-1 to TRBJ1-1, with 10 bases that match TRBD1. From germline, CDR1 is MNHNS and CDR2 SASEGT. Trimming took 10 bases from V and 11 from J; bases not matched to a gene: 13. This CDR3 has 13 amino acids. CDR3 sequence: CATLRRDRGSAFF. The CDR3 DNA follows: TGTGCCACTCTACGGCGGGACAGGGGATCGGCTTTCTTT.

This clonotype was seen a handful of times. In DNA form, the CDR3 reads TGTGCCAGCAGCTTAGTTGGAGATCAGTACTTC. It translates to CASSLVGDQYF. The V and J genes are TRBV11-2 and TRBJ2-7; D remains ambiguous. V dropped 1 base and J dropped 10 bases, with 8 bases sitting between them. The CDR3 has 11 amino acids. Germline CDR1 and CDR2: SGHAT and FQNNGV.

This clonotype was picked up many times. The chain links TRBV5-1 to TRBJ2-1; 9 nucleotides agree with TRBD1. CDR1 SGHRS and CDR2 YFSETQ come from the germline V gene. This CDR3 has 16 amino acids. V was pared by 0 bases and J by 8 bases, with 9 bases of the junction left unmatched. CDR3 coding DNA: TGCGCCAGCAGCTTGGATCCGGGACAGGGTTCCTATGAGCAGTTCTTC. This encodes CASSLDPGQGSYEQFF.

This clonotype was detected only a few times. The J gene is TRBJ2-7, the V gene TRBV11-2; the D is unclear. V was pared by 1 base and J by 4 bases, with 5 bases between. Germline V gene data show CDR1 as SGHAT and CDR2 as FQNNGV. This CDR3 contains 12 residues. In nucleotides, the CDR3 is TGTGCCAGCAGCTTAGCTTGGTACGAGCAGTACTTC. Amino acids: CASSLAWYEQYF. Variable domain in full (rest from reference TRBV11-2 and TRBJ2-7): EAGVAQSPRYKIIEKRQSVAFWCNPISGHATLYWYQQILGQGPKLLIQFQNNGVVDDSQLPKDRFSAERLKGVDSTLKIQPAKLEDSAVYLCASSLAWYEQYFGPGTRLTVT.

This clonotype was counted only a few times. The chain couples TRBV4-3 to TRBJ1-1; D remains ambiguous. Germline CDR1 reads LGHNA; CDR2 reads YSLEER. The CDR3 has 15 amino acids. Trimming shortened V by 0 bases and J by 1 base, and 9 bases separated the two germline ends. The CDR3 spells CASSQDGFPNTEAFF. CDR3 DNA sequence: TGCGCCAGCAGCCAAGATGGCTTTCCGAACACTGAAGCTTTCTTT.

This clonotype occurred many times. The chain uses TRBV5-1 and TRBJ2-1; TRBD2 agrees at 12 bases. The V gene's germline CDR1 is SGHRS and CDR2 YFSETQ. CDR3 length equals 16 residues. Losses at the gene ends were 4 bases for V and 8 bases for J; bases not matched to a gene: 10. The CDR3 region has the DNA TGCGCCAGCAGCCGCGAGACTAGCGGGAGTACCCATGAGCAGTTCTTC. It encodes CASSRETSGSTHEQFF.